The T cell receptor beta chain described here comes from a study of neurological immune-mediated disorders. Study-wide points: No sharing of CDR3 amino acid sequences was observed among expanded clones across subjects, suggesting private repertoires in all groups. Clinical features showed no association with the multiple sclerosis repertoire cluster, and MRI features showed none either.

Source material was 2 million unsorted PBMCs, stored at -80 °C in RNAlater. This CDR3 is 14 amino acids long. Germline V lookup: CDR1 LNHNV, CDR2 YYDKDF (reference sequence). The V end was cut by 0 bases, the J end by 6 bases, with 11 bases between. This clonotype was seen many times. The antigen remains undetermined. The authors made cDNA by 5'RACE with 10-nucleotide random UMIs. One entry per CDR3 protein, called by TCRdb with MiXCR from the 5' RACE reads. The sample contains tens of thousands of distinct CDR3 sequences, around 3.4% of which appear only once. The clonotype was recovered from a woman in her twenties or thirties with multiple sclerosis. J is TRBJ1-2 and V is TRBV15, with D tentatively TRBD1 (6 bases). The sequenced sample consisted of PBMCs. Here the CDR3 reads CATSRDKDRHGYTF. In nucleotides, the CDR3 is TGTGCCACCAGCAGAGATAAGGACAGACATGGCTACACCTTC. The full variable domain, its missing parts supplied by reference TRBV15 and TRBJ1-2, is DAMVIQNPRYQVTQFGKPVTLSCSQTLNHNVMYWYQQKSSQAPKLLFHYYDKDFNNEADTPDNFQSRRPNTSFCFLDIRSPGLGDTAMYLCATSRDKDRHGYTFGSGTRLTVV.